The rows below give T cell receptor beta chains drawn from one sample of a study of blood T cell repertoires in COVID-19. The data were produced by immunoSEQ multiplex PCR, yet TCRdb's version contains in-frame clones alone and is incomplete. The table records about 120,000 clones, 79% of them present only once. Sample: peripheral blood. The receptors were sampled from a woman of 80 years or more with acute or convalescent COVID-19. The CDR3 runs from the conserved cysteine through the conserved F or W. The D gene is left open where the match is weak. The listing skips clone size in some rows; elsewhere it reads once, few, many or a size class.

>NA|TRBV30|TRBJ1-5|NA
TGTGCCTGGAGCGGGAGGGGTGATCAGCCCCAGCATTTT
CAWSGRGDQPQHF
>NA|TRBV5-1|TRBJ2-1|NA
TGCGCCAGCAGCTTGGAGGAGGGCTCCTACAATGAGCAGTTCTTC
CASSLEEGSYNEQFF
>once|TRBV28|TRBJ2-1|TRBD2
TGTGCCAGCAGACAGCCCCCGGGACTAGGGTTCTTC
CASRQPPGLGFF
>NA|TRBV7-2|TRBJ2-1|TRBD2
TGTGCCAGCAGCGTGGCCCTAGCGGGAGGGAGGAACAATGAGCAGTTCTTC
CASSVALAGGRNNEQFF
>NA|TRBV7-9|TRBJ1-1|NA
TGTGCCAGCAGCTTACCCGGGACATCCCAAGCTTTCTTT
CASSLPGTSQAFF
>NA|TRBV15|TRBJ1-2|TRBD1
TGTGCCACCAGCAGAGGAAAGGACAGGGTGGATAATGGCTACACCTTC
CATSRGKDRVDNGYTF
>once|TRBV13|TRBJ1-3|TRBD1
TGTGCCAGCAGCTCAGGGGGCACGTCTGGAAACACCATATATTTT
CASSSGGTSGNTIYF
>NA|TRBV12-5|TRBJ2-2|TRBD2
TGTGCTAGTGGTTTGGTACCCGGACAGGATGAGGGTCAGGTTGTAGCGGGAGCGGGCGGGGAGCTGTTTTTT
CASGLVPGQDEGQVVAGAGGELFF
>NA|TRBV7-2|TRBJ2-3|TRBD2
TGTGCCAGCAGTAATAAGGGAGCGGGGAGGGGTTGGACAGATACGCAGTATTTT
CASSNKGAGRGWTDTQYF
>NA|TRBV15|TRBJ2-3|NA
TGTGCCACCAGCAGATGGGGGGGCACAGATACGCAGTATTTT
CATSRWGGTDTQYF
>NA|TRBV3-1/TRBV3-2|TRBJ2-5|NA
TGTGCCAGCAGCCAAGATCACGACACCCAAGAAGAAGAGACCCAGTACTTC
CASSQDHDTQEEETQYF
>NA|TRBV30|TRBJ1-4|NA
TGTGCCTGGAGTTTGTTGGCAGATGAAAAACTGTTTTTT
CAWSLLADEKLFF
>NA|TRBV5-1|TRBJ1-3|NA
TGCGCCAGCAGCTTAACAGCTGGAAACACCATATATTTT
CASSLTAGNTIYF
>NA|TRBV7-2|TRBJ1-2|NA
TGTGCCAGCAGTCGGGCAGGGGCCCCAGGTGGCTACACCTTC
CASSRAGAPGGYTF
>NA|TRBV19|TRBJ1-5|TRBD1
TGTGCCAGTAGTACAGGGGGCAATTTCGGGGGTCAGCCCCAGCATTTT
CASSTGGNFGGQPQHF
>NA|TRBV2|TRBJ1-6|NA
TGTGCCAGCAGGGAACAGGGAATAGAGAATTCACCCCTCCACTTT
CASREQGIENSPLHF
>few|TRBV7-3|TRBJ2-5|TRBD2
TGTGCCAGCAGCGCGAGCGGGAGGGCCTCGATAGAGACCCAGTACTTC
CASSASGRASIETQYF
>NA|TRBV19|TRBJ1-1|NA
TGTGCCAGTAGTGGCCGAAACACTGAAGCTTTCTTT
CASSGRNTEAFF
>NA|TRBV7-2|TRBJ1-1|NA
TGTGCCAGCAGCTTAAGCCAAAGCCAGAACACTGAAGCTTTCTTT
CASSLSQSQNTEAFF
>NA|TRBV15|TRBJ1-1|NA
TGTGCCACCAGCAGAGATTCGGGGAAAGCTTTCTTT
CATSRDSGKAFF
>NA|TRBV6-2/TRBV6-3|TRBJ2-5|NA
TGTGCCAGCAGACCTGGCAGGCTCCAAGAGACCCAGTACTTC
CASRPGRLQETQYF
>NA|TRBV5-4|TRBJ1-1|TRBD1
TGTGCCAGCAGCCCCACAGGGGGCGCCCCTGAAGCTTTCTTT
CASSPTGGAPEAFF
>once|TRBV6-5|TRBJ2-5|NA
TGTGCATTGGGGTGGGGGGGCGTCGAGACCCAGTACTTC
CALGWGGVETQYF
>NA|TRBV6-5|TRBJ2-5|TRBD1
TGTGCCAGCACCCCGCTACAGGGGGCAGAGACCCAGTACTTC
CASTPLQGAETQYF
>few|TRBV24-1|TRBJ2-5|TRBD1
TGTGCCACCAGTGAAACGCGACAGGGGAAAGAGACCCAGTACTTC
CATSETRQGKETQYF
>few|TRBV10-3|TRBJ1-5|TRBD1
TGTGCCATCAGTGGGGGACAGGGGAGTCATCAGCCCCAGCATTTT
CAISGGQGSHQPQHF
>NA|TRBV28|TRBJ2-1|TRBD1
TGTGCCAGCACGGGACAGCTAAACAATGAGCAGTTCTTC
CASTGQLNNEQFF
>NA|TRBV3-1/TRBV3-2|TRBJ2-1|NA
TGTGCCAGCACTCCCCAACTCACTAAATACAATGAGCAGTTCTTC
CASTPQLTKYNEQFF
>few|TRBV6-2/TRBV6-3|TRBJ2-1|TRBD2
TGTGCCAGCAGTTACCAGCGGGGGGGGGCCTACAATGAGCAGTTCTTC
CASSYQRGGAYNEQFF
>NA|TRBV5-6|TRBJ2-1|TRBD1
TGTGCCAGCAGCCCTCGGACAGGAAGGAATGAGCAGTTCTTC
CASSPRTGRNEQFF
>many|TRBV7-8|TRBJ2-1|NA
TGTGCCAGCAGCTTATTGGGAGGGACAACCAATGAGCAGTTCTTC
CASSLLGGTTNEQFF
>NA|TRBV7-7|TRBJ2-5|TRBD2
TGTGCCAGCAGTCCACGACTAGCGGGAGAAGGGACCCAGTACTTC
CASSPRLAGEGTQYF
>NA|TRBV5-1|TRBJ1-1|TRBD1
TGCGCCAGCAGCGAAACAGGGGGCCGTACTGAAGCTTTCTTT
CASSETGGRTEAFF
>NA|TRBV6-5|TRBJ2-7|NA
TGTGCCAGCAGCCGTGGGGCCTCTGGCCCCTACGAGCAGTACTTC
CASSRGASGPYEQYF
>few|TRBV12-3/TRBV12-4|TRBJ1-1|NA
TGTGCCAGCAGTTTCGGTTTGAACACTGAAGCTTTCTTT
CASSFGLNTEAFF
>NA|TRBV18|TRBJ1-2|NA
TGTGCCAGCTCACCCAATGAGAACTATGGCTACACCTTC
CASSPNENYGYTF
>NA|TRBV27|TRBJ1-1|NA
TGTGCCAGCAGTTTTCAGGGCGGCACTGAAGCTTTCTTT
CASSFQGGTEAFF
>few|TRBV19|TRBJ1-5|TRBD1
TGTGCCAGTAGTATAAGAGCGACAGGGAATCAGCCCCAGCATTTT
CASSIRATGNQPQHF
>NA|TRBV7-3|TRBJ2-3|NA
TGTGCCAGCAGCTTATATCCGGGAACCAATCGAGATACGCAGTATTTT
CASSLYPGTNRDTQYF
>NA|TRBV7-8|TRBJ1-5|NA
TGTGCCAGCAGCTTATTCGGCGACATAAGCAATCAGCCCCAGCATTTT
CASSLFGDISNQPQHF
>NA|TRBV7-9|TRBJ2-7|NA
TGTGCCAGCAGCTTACTCCAGGACAACGAGCAGTACTTC
CASSLLQDNEQYF
>NA|TRBV21-1|TRBJ2-5|NA
TGTGCCAGCAGCAGGCTAGTGTCGACTCCAGCGGGAGGTCCAGGACAAGAGACCCAGTACTTC
CASSRLVSTPAGGPGQETQYF
>NA|TRBV5-1|TRBJ1-2|NA
TGCGCCAGCAGCTTGGAAGGGGCGCTGGGCTACACCTTC
CASSLEGALGYTF
>NA|TRBV11-1|TRBJ2-7|NA
TGTGCCAGCAGCCTAAAACATGGGCCCTACGAGCAGTACTTC
CASSLKHGPYEQYF
>NA|TRBV19|TRBJ1-2|NA
TGTGCCAGTAGTATAGAGGGGGCGCGTGGCTACACCTTC
CASSIEGARGYTF
>once|TRBV7-3|TRBJ2-3|TRBD2
TGTGCCAGCACCCTTACTAGCGGGCGCACAGATACGCAGTATTTT
CASTLTSGRTDTQYF
>NA|TRBV18|TRBJ2-1|TRBD1
TGTGCCAGCTCACGGTCCTGGACAGGGACCCCTGAGCAGTTCTTC
CASSRSWTGTPEQFF
>NA|TRBV2|TRBJ1-1|NA
TGTGCCAGCAGCGGAACAGGGTACGCTGAAGCTTTCTTT
CASSGTGYAEAFF
>NA|TRBV6-1|TRBJ1-3|NA
TGTGCCAGCAGTGAAACCTACGTCTCTGGAAACACCATATATTTT
CASSETYVSGNTIYF
>NA|TRBV5-1|TRBJ1-2|NA
TGCGCCAGCAGGGGAGCTAACTATGGCTACACCTTC
CASRGANYGYTF
>NA|TRBV18|TRBJ2-7|TRBD2
TGTGCCAGCTCACCACAGGGACTAGCGGGAGTCGAGCAGTACTTC
CASSPQGLAGVEQYF